The 9 T cell receptor beta chains below come from one sample, sequenced in a study of beta chain features in type 1 diabetes. Reverse transcription of all isolated RNA meant that expressed TCRB transcripts were sequenced. Produced via immunoSEQ multiplex PCR; TCRdb's table is partial and in-frame only. The table records about 620,000 clones, roughly a sixth of them present only once. Sequenced sample: naive CD4+ T cells from blood. These receptors were obtained from a man between 18 and 35 years old in good health.

A few counts support this clone. This chain uses TRBV20-1 with TRBJ2-5; D might be TRBD2 (6 bases). CDR1 is DFQATT and CDR2 is SNEGSKA in the germline V gene (reference sequence). The CDR3 loop spans 10 amino acids. The CDR3 coding sequence is TGCAGCTTTCGGGAGGAGACCCAGTACTTC. It translates to CSFREETQYF.

The chain carries TRBV19 and TRBJ2-1; 9 positions match TRBD1. The CDR3 runs 15 residues. Germline V CDR1 and CDR2: LNHDA, SQIVND (reference sequence). Trimming cost V 3 bases and J 9 bases; bases outside gene matches: 9. The CDR3 loop reads CASSIPGQGDVEQFF. In nucleotides, the CDR3 is TGTGCCAGTAGTATTCCGGGACAGGGAGATGTTGAGCAGTTCTTC.

In its sample, this clone was seen a few times. The V gene is TRBV7-3, the J gene TRBJ2-5; 10 nucleotides line up with TRBD2. The CDR3 consists of 15 residues. CDR1 is SGHTA and CDR2 is FQGTGA in the germline V gene. V gave up 1 base and J gave up 4 bases; unmatched junction bases: 3. CDR3 nucleotides: TGTGCCAGCAGCTTAAGCCTAGCGGGAGTAGAGACCCAGTACTTC. Its translation is CASSLSLAGVETQYF. The variable domain in full, with the rest retrieved from reference TRBV7-3 and TRBJ2-5, is GAGVSQTPSNKVTEKGKYVELRCDPISGHTALYWYRQSLGQGPEFLIYFQGTGAADDSGLPNDRFFAVRPEGSVSTLKIQRTERGDSAVYLCASSLSLAGVETQYFGPGTRLLVL.

This clone was observed a handful of times. The chain couples TRBV14 to TRBJ2-1; no reliable D call. Germline V gives CDR1 SGHDN, CDR2 FVKESK. The ends were cut back, 1 base at V and 7 bases at J, with 5 bases in the middle. This CDR3 is built from 12 residues. The CDR3 sequence: CASSQAPNEQFF. The CDR3 DNA reads as TGTGCCAGCAGCCAAGCCCCGAATGAGCAGTTCTTC.

There are a few counts of this clone. In DNA, the CDR3 is TGTGCCAGCAGTGGAAAGGGGGCGAAAAATAGCAATCAGCCCCAGCATTTT. Translated, it gives CASSGKGAKNSNQPQHF. The J gene is TRBJ1-5, the V gene TRBV25-1, with 7 bases that match TRBD1. The CDR3 totals 17 residues. V lost 4 bases to trimming and J lost 0 bases; unmatched junction nucleotides: 9. The germline V gene encodes CDR1 MGHDK and CDR2 SYGVNS.

This chain links TRBV4-1 with TRBJ2-1; the match to TRBD1 covers 8 bases. From germline, CDR1 is MGHRA and CDR2 YSYEKL. CDR3 length: 16 amino acids. Trimming removed 1 base from V and 4 bases from J; junction bases left unmatched: 6. CDR3: CASSQGGRDRYNEQFF. CDR3 bases: TGCGCCAGCAGCCAAGGGGGGCGGGACAGGTACAATGAGCAGTTCTTC.

This chain connects TRBV20-1 to TRBJ2-5, with D uncertain. The CDR3 extends over 11 amino acids. From germline, CDR1 is DFQATT and CDR2 SNEGSKA (reference sequence). Deletions cut 8 bases from V and 3 bases from J, with 10 bases between. CDR3 sequence: CSSGPEETQYF. In DNA, the CDR3 is TGCAGTTCCGGGCCGGAAGAGACCCAGTACTTC.

This clone showed up just a few times. The V call is TRBV15, the J call TRBJ1-4; D is uncertain. Germline values: CDR1 LNHNV, CDR2 YYDKDF (reference sequence). V shed 1 base and J shed 5 bases, with 20 bases lying between them. The CDR3 is 18 amino acids. CDR3 amino acids: CATSRVRLSGRRNEKLFF. CDR3 nucleotide sequence: TGTGCCACCAGCAGAGTCCGGTTGAGCGGTAGGAGAAATGAAAAACTGTTTTTT.

This clone was recorded a few times. The rearrangement joins TRBV7-6 to TRBJ2-7; D unresolved. Trimming left V 3 bases short and J 0 bases short, with 9 bases between. Germline V gene lookup returns CDR1 SGHVS and CDR2 FNYEAQ. The CDR3 contains 14 residues. The CDR3 here is CASSFGQSSYEQYF. The CDR3 DNA follows: TGTGCCAGCAGCTTTGGGCAGAGCTCCTACGAGCAGTACTTC. Filled out from reference TRBV7-6 and TRBJ2-7, the complete variable domain reads GAGVSQSPRYKVTKRGQDVALRCDPISGHVSLYWYRQALGQGPEFLTYFNYEAQQDKSGLPNDRFSAERPEGSISTLTIQRTEQRDSAMYRCASSFGQSSYEQYFGPGTRLTVT.